These 9 T cell receptor beta chains came from one sample sequenced in a study of T cells expressing NK-cell markers. No DNA is given; TCRdb re-called the 5' RACE reads and lists each CDR3 protein once. In all, the sample yields 120,000 to 150,000 distinct CDR3 sequences. Sequencing was performed on blood T cells: a sorted CD56 or NKG2C T cell subset, CD4+ or CD8+ T cells, or bulk PBMC T cells (not recorded which). Receptors were obtained from a man in his late teens or twenties in good health.

This chain links TRBV27 with TRBJ2-1; TCRdb designates TRBD2, a call that cannot be tested without DNA. Germline lookup yields CDR1 MNHEY and CDR2 SMNVEV (reference sequence). The length of the CDR3 is 15 residues. The CDR3 is CASSDGTSAHNEQFF.

The chain employs TRBV6-1 and TRBJ2-1. Germline lookup yields CDR1 MNHNS and CDR2 SASEGT. CDR3 length: 15 amino acids. This chain's CDR3 is CASSESFGSYNEQFF.

This chain uses TRBV2 with TRBJ2-2. Germline CDR1 is SNHLY and CDR2 is FYNNEI. This CDR3 has 14 amino acids. The CDR3 sequence is CATGQLANTGELFF. The full variable domain, rest sourced from reference TRBV2 and TRBJ2-2, is EPEVTQTPSHQVTQMGQEVILRCVPISNHLYFYWYRQILGQKVEFLVSFYNNEISEKSEIFDDQFSVERPDGSNFTLKIRSTKLEDSAMYFCATGQLANTGELFFGEGSRLTVL.

The chain links TRBV7-9 to TRBJ2-2; TCRdb returns TRBD2, unconfirmable since there is no DNA. The CDR3 consists of 15 residues. The germline CDR1 and CDR2 sequences are SEHNR and FQNEAQ (reference sequence). The CDR3 region is CASSEKREFTGELFF.

The chain carries TRBV28 and TRBJ2-7. This CDR3 has 14 amino acids. CDR1 MDHEN and CDR2 SYDVKM come from the germline V gene. CDR3 sequence reads: CASSPSYSSYEQYF.

The chain couples TRBV4-2 to TRBJ2-3. This CDR3 has 16 residues. Germline CDR1 is LGHNA and CDR2 is YNFKEQ. This chain's CDR3 is CASSQDVGSSTDTQYF.

This sequence joins TRBV19 and TRBJ2-7; the TRBD1 assignment by TCRdb is unverifiable without DNA. There are 15 residues in the CDR3. Germline lookup yields CDR1 LNHDA and CDR2 SQIVND (reference sequence). The CDR3 reads CASSMGAGGHYEQYF.

This rearrangement joins TRBV20-1 to TRBJ2-5; there is no DNA to check the TCRdb D call of TRBD2. The CDR3 has 13 amino acids. CDR1 and CDR2 from the germline V gene are DFQATT and SNEGSKA (reference sequence). The CDR3 is CSAARGGQETQYF.

J is TRBJ2-1 and V is TRBV30; there is no DNA to check the TCRdb D call of TRBD1. The germline V gene encodes CDR1 GTSNPN and CDR2 SVGIG (reference sequence). The CDR3 is 14 amino acids. This CDR3 reads CAWSMGGEWDEQFF.